Listed below are T cell receptor beta chains from one sample, sequenced in a study of response to subunit inactivated influenza vaccine. One entry per CDR3 protein, called by TCRdb with MiXCR from the RT-PCR reads. Of around 760,000 distinct CDR3 sequences in the sample, approximately 15% were seen once. The sample consisted of PBMCs from blood, taken approximately 15 days before vaccination. The origin of the receptors is a middle-aged man who received an inactivated influenza vaccine. CDR3s include the opening cysteine and the closing phenylalanine or tryptophan. D genes are given only for firm matches. The size field is filled for only some rows; it gives once, few, many or a size class.

TRBJ2-6 TRBV28 NA NA CASGRVGGSGANVLTF TGTGCCAGCGGGAGGGTAGGGGGCTCTGGGGCCAACGTCCTGACTTTC
TRBJ2-1 TRBV7-2 NA many CASSLIRGYNEQFF TGTGCCAGCAGCTTAATACGGGGTTACAATGAGCAGTTCTTC
TRBJ2-5 TRBV5-1 NA few CASSTQGRETQYF TGCGCCAGCAGCACCCAGGGTCGAGAGACCCAGTACTTC
TRBJ2-2 TRBV5-1 NA NA CASSWREKGELFF TGCGCCAGCAGCTGGAGAGAAAAAGGGGAGCTGTTTTTT
TRBJ2-2 TRBV18 NA few CASSPLSEGGELFF TGTGCCAGCTCACCGCTTTCGGAAGGGGGGGAGCTGTTTTTT
TRBJ2-1 TRBV24-1 TRBD2 few CATSDHGTSGRNEQFF TGTGCCACCAGTGACCACGGGACTAGCGGACGCAATGAGCAGTTCTTC
TRBJ2-3 TRBV12-3/TRBV12-4 TRBD1 NA CASSTRTGGSTDTQYF TGTGCCAGCAGTACTCGGACAGGGGGTAGCACAGATACGCAGTATTTT
TRBJ2-3 TRBV20-1 NA few CSARDHTSRTDTQYF TGCAGTGCTAGAGATCACACTAGCAGGACAGATACGCAGTATTTT
TRBJ2-3 TRBV4-3 NA few CASSSRHLTDTQYF TGCGCCAGCAGCTCCCGGCACCTCACAGATACGCAGTATTTT
TRBJ2-5 TRBV10-3 NA NA CAINGQLEETQYF TGTGCCATCAATGGACAGCTAGAAGAGACCCAGTACTTC
TRBJ2-7 TRBV12-3/TRBV12-4 TRBD2 many CASSLGIGGEQYF TGTGCCAGCAGTTTGGGAATCGGGGGGGAGCAGTACTTC
TRBJ2-3 TRBV2 TRBD2 NA CASSEAASGYTDTQYF TGTGCCAGCAGTGAAGCGGCTAGCGGGTACACAGATACGCAGTATTTT
TRBJ1-5 TRBV10-3 TRBD1 NA CAISGDRENQPQHF TGTGCCATCAGTGGCGACAGGGAAAATCAGCCCCAGCATTTT
TRBJ2-1 TRBV12-3/TRBV12-4 NA many CASSPVARGIEQFF TGTGCCAGCAGTCCTGTAGCCCGGGGGATTGAGCAGTTCTTC
TRBJ2-2 TRBV5-6 NA NA CASSLVDGHTGELFF TGTGCCAGCAGCTTGGTAGATGGGCACACCGGGGAGCTGTTTTTT
TRBJ2-3 TRBV7-6 TRBD2 NA CASSFRTSATDTQYF TGTGCCAGCAGCTTTAGGACTAGCGCTACAGATACGCAGTATTTT
TRBJ2-3 TRBV4-2 TRBD2 NA CASSEKTSGGNTDTQYF TGTGCCAGCAGCGAAAAGACTAGCGGGGGGAACACAGATACGCAGTATTTT
TRBJ2-1 TRBV6-2/TRBV6-3 NA few CAIQGGTWGNEQFF TGTGCCATCCAGGGGGGGACGTGGGGCAATGAGCAGTTCTTC
TRBJ1-5 TRBV24-1 TRBD1 few CATSDSRTGSNQPQHF TGTGCCACCAGTGATTCCCGGACAGGGAGTAATCAGCCCCAGCATTTT
TRBJ1-2 TRBV11-2 NA few CASNGRGVYGYTF TGTGCCAGCAACGGCCGGGGGGTATATGGCTACACCTTC
TRBJ2-1 TRBV6-4 TRBD2 few CASSPQGLALHNEQFF TGTGCCAGCAGCCCCCAAGGACTAGCTTTACACAATGAGCAGTTCTTC
TRBJ2-2 TRBV18 TRBD2 NA CASSPPQLAELNTGELFF TGTGCCAGCTCACCACCTCAACTAGCGGAATTAAACACCGGGGAGCTGTTTTTT
TRBJ2-2 TRBV20-1 TRBD2 NA CSARGLAGSGELFF TGCAGTGCTAGAGGACTAGCGGGATCCGGGGAGCTGTTTTTT
TRBJ2-3 TRBV20-1 NA few CSPGGSDTQYF TGCAGCCCGGGTGGGTCAGATACGCAGTATTTT
TRBJ2-5 TRBV28 TRBD1 few CASSPTGGGGETQYF TGTGCCAGCAGTCCAACAGGGGGCGGCGGAGAGACCCAGTACTTC
TRBJ2-1 TRBV3-1 NA NA CASSPTTGWPSYNEQFF TGTGCCAGCAGCCCTACTACAGGGTGGCCTTCCTACAATGAGCAGTTCTTC
TRBJ1-1 TRBV20-1 NA few CSARGQGLGTEAFF TGCAGTGCTAGAGGTCAGGGATTGGGAACTGAAGCTTTCTTT
TRBJ2-4 TRBV5-1 NA few CANNRDGAKNIQYF TGCGCCAACAACCGGGACGGAGCCAAAAACATTCAGTACTTC
TRBJ2-3 TRBV9 NA few CASSVDMQGGTDTQYF TGTGCCAGCAGCGTAGATATGCAAGGGGGCACAGATACGCAGTATTTT
TRBJ2-1 TRBV7-9 TRBD1 few CASSVDRSAYNEQFF TGTGCCAGCAGCGTGGACAGGTCCGCCTACAATGAGCAGTTCTTC
TRBJ2-3 TRBV6-5 TRBD2 many CASSYQTSGSTDTQYF TGTGCCAGCAGTTACCAGACTAGCGGAAGCACAGATACGCAGTATTTT